These 10 T cell receptor beta chains share one sample of origin, sequenced in a study of high-grade serous ovarian cancer treatment subgroups. TCRdb's table, derived via immunoSEQ multiplex PCR, lists solely in-frame clones and lacks some. The sample has approximately 3,100 clones, around four fifths seen once; the top ten hold about 8.8%. Tumor tissue was taken before any definitive surgery or chemotherapy was given. Sample: tumor tissue. The receptors here all came from a human donor with high-grade serous ovarian cancer.

The chain is built from TRBV7-8 and TRBJ2-7; no reliable D call. With 5 bases removed from V and 6 bases from J, the gap between germline ends came to 17 bases. The CDR3 is 14 amino acids. Germline CDR1 and CDR2: SGHVS and FQNEAQ. CDR3 protein: CASSPTGPWFEQYF. In DNA form, the CDR3 reads TGTGCCAGCAGCCCGACGGGCCCTTGGTTCGAGCAGTACTTC. Looking up the rest from reference TRBV7-8 and TRBJ2-7 gives the full variable domain: GAGVSQSPRYKVAKRGQDVALRCDPISGHVSLFWYQQALGQGPEFLTYFQNEAQLDKSGLPSDRFFAERPEGSVSTLKIQRTQQEDSAVYLCASSPTGPWFEQYFGPGTRLTVT.

V usage is TRBV23-1 and J usage is TRBJ2-1; 14 bases are a match to TRBD2. TRBV23-1 falls under the ORF class, with uncertain function. The CDR3 is 16 amino acids. V dropped 3 bases and J dropped 9; count of bases not matched to a gene: 7. The CDR3 sequence: CASSHSGTSGRGEQFF. The CDR3 DNA sequence: TGCGCCAGCAGTCACTCCGGGACTAGCGGGAGAGGTGAGCAGTTCTTC.

The V call is TRBV5-8, the J call TRBJ2-2; TRBD1 is a possible D gene (6 bases). The CDR3 loop spans 17 amino acids. Trimming pared 2 bases from V and 0 bases from J, leaving 14 bases between. Germline assignment: CDR1 SGHTS and CDR2 YDEGEE. As DNA, the CDR3 is TGTGCCAGCAGCTTATTTCGGACAGCGCCGAACACCGGGGAGCTGTTTTTT. Its protein product is CASSLFRTAPNTGELFF.

The chain uses TRBV10-2 and TRBJ2-1, with TRBD2 matching over 7 bases. With 6 bases clipped from V and 5 bases from J, the junction kept 10 bases outside the gene matches. Germline V CDR1 and CDR2: WSHSY, SAAADI. This CDR3 region has 15 residues. The CDR3 sequence is CASSRTGGTNNEQFF. The DNA of the CDR3 is TGCGCCAGCAGCCGTACGGGAGGCACTAACAATGAGCAGTTCTTC.

This clone was counted once. The rearrangement links TRBV25-1 to TRBJ2-3; TRBD2 might be the D (5 bases). This CDR3 has 12 amino acids. Germline V CDR1 and CDR2: MGHDK, SYGVNS. V gave up 3 bases and J gave up 6 bases, with 7 bases separating them. As DNA, the CDR3 is TGTGCCAGCAGTGATAGAGGGGATACGCAGTATTTT. Amino acid sequence: CASSDRGDTQYF.

With regard to this clone: At one end the junction does not follow the germline gene, possibly because of a read error. V is TRBV6-4 and J is TRBJ2-7; no definite D call. Germline CDR1 MRHNA, CDR2 SNTAGT. This CDR3 has 13 residues. The CDR3 nucleotides read TGTGCCAGCAGTTACTCCTACTCCTACGAGCAGTACTTC. Translated, it gives CASSYSYSYEQYF.

This clone was observed a single time. The V and J genes are TRBV5-1 and TRBJ2-7, with unresolved D. CDR3 length equals 12 residues. Trimming cost V 5 bases and J 0 bases, with 6 bases left between them. Looked up from germline, CDR1 is SGHRS and CDR2 is YFSETQ. Written as DNA, the CDR3 is TGCGCCAGCAGTACGGGCTCCTACGAGCAGTACTTC. Translation gives CASSTGSYEQYF.

The chain joins TRBV7-6 to TRBJ2-7; TRBD1 matches at 9 bases. Germline CDR1 and CDR2: SGHVS and FNYEAQ. The CDR3 is made up of 14 amino acids. The J segment lost 7 bases and the V segment lost 3 bases, leaving 7 bases of the junction unmatched. DNA for the CDR3: TGTGCCAGCAGCTTGGACGGGACAGGGCGGGAGCAGTACTTC. Its protein product is CASSLDGTGREQYF. Full variable domain (remainder filled in from reference TRBV7-6 and TRBJ2-7): GAGVSQSPRYKVTKRGQDVALRCDPISGHVSLYWYRQALGQGPEFLTYFNYEAQQDKSGLPNDRFSAERPEGSISTLTIQRTEQRDSAMYRCASSLDGTGREQYFGPGTRLTVT.

In its sample, this clone was seen a few times. A junction boundary mismatches the germline segment, possibly from a read error. The chain has TRBV25-1 and TRBJ2-7, with 7 bases aligning to TRBD2. This CDR3 contains 14 residues. Germline values: CDR1 MGHDK, CDR2 SYGVNS. The CDR3 loop reads CASRSGVRRSEIHF. In DNA form, the CDR3 reads TGTGCCAGCAGGAGCGGGGTTCGGAGAAGCGAGATACACTTC.

V usage is TRBV4-2 and J usage is TRBJ2-1, with 10 bases matching TRBD2. With V trimmed by 4 bases and J by 5 bases, 5 bases remained unmatched. Looked up from germline, CDR1 is LGHNA and CDR2 is YNFKEQ. This CDR3 region has 15 residues. The CDR3 DNA reads TGTGCCAGCAGCCCCGGGACTAGCGTAGACAATGAGCAGTTCTTC. The encoded protein is CASSPGTSVDNEQFF.